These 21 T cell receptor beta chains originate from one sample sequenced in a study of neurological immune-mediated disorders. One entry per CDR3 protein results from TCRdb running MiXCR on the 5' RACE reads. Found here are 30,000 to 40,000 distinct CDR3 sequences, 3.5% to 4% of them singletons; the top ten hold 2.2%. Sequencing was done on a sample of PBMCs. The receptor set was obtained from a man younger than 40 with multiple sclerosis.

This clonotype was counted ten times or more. CDR3 DNA: TGTGCCAGCAGTTCGACAGTAATCTACGAGCAGTACTTC. Its protein product is CASSSTVIYEQYF. The V call is TRBV6-5, the J call TRBJ2-7; D may be TRBD1 (5 bases). Trimming removed 4 bases at V and 3 bases at J, with 10 bases between. This CDR3 comprises 13 residues. Germline V CDR1 and CDR2: MNHEY, SVGAGI.

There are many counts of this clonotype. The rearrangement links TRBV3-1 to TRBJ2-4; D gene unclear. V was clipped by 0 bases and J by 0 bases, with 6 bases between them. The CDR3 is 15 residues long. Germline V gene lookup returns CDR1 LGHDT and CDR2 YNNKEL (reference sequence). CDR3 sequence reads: CASSQDQLAKNIQYF. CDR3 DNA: TGTGCCAGCAGCCAAGATCAACTAGCCAAAAACATTCAGTACTTC.

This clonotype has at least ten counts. The CDR3 DNA follows: TGTGCCAGCAGCTTAGCGGTAAGGACAGGGATGAACACTGAAGCTTTCTTT. Protein sequence: CASSLAVRTGMNTEAFF. This chain uses TRBV7-8 with TRBJ1-1; 8 bases align to TRBD1. Germline values: CDR1 SGHVS, CDR2 FQNEAQ. V dropped 0 bases and J dropped 0; count of bases not matched to a gene: 6. The length of the CDR3 is 17 residues. Full variable domain (outside the CDR3, taken from reference TRBV7-8 and TRBJ1-1): GAGVSQSPRYKVAKRGQDVALRCDPISGHVSLFWYQQALGQGPEFLTYFQNEAQLDKSGLPSDRFFAERPEGSVSTLKIQRTQQEDSAVYLCASSLAVRTGMNTEAFFGQGTRLTVV.

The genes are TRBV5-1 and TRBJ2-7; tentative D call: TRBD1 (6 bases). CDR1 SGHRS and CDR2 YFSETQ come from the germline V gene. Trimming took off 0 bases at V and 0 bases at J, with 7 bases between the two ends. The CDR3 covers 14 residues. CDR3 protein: CASSLGDNSYEQYF. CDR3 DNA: TGCGCCAGCAGCTTGGGGGACAACTCCTACGAGCAGTACTTC.

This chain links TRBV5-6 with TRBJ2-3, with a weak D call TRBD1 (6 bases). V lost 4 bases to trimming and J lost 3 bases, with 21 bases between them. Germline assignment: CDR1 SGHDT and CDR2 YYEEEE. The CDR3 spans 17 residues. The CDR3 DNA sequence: TGTGCCAGCAGCCTCAGTGGGACCTCAGGGGCGACAGATACGCAGTATTTT. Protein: CASSLSGTSGATDTQYF.

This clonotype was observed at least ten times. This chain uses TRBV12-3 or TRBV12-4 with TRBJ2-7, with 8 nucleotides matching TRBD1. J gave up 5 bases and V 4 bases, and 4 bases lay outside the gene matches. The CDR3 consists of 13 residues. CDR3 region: CASSSDRAHEQYF. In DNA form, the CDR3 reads TGTGCCAGCAGTTCGGACAGGGCCCACGAGCAGTACTTC.

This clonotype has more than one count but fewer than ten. The CDR3 sequence: CASSLAGYGNTEAFF. CDR3 DNA: TGTGCCAGCAGCTTAGCCGGGTATGGCAACACTGAAGCTTTCTTT. The V gene is TRBV7-8, the J gene TRBJ1-1, with D hard to call. The CDR3 is 15 residues long. CDR1 is SGHVS and CDR2 is FQNEAQ in the germline V gene. The V gene lost 0 bases and the J gene lost 2 bases, with 10 bases spanning the gap.

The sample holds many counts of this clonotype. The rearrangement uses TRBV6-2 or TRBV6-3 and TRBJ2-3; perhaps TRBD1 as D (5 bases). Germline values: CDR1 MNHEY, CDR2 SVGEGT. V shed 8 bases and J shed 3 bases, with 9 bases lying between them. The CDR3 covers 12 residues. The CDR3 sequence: CASLTVTDTQYF. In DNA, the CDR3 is TGTGCCAGCCTGACAGTGACAGATACGCAGTATTTT.

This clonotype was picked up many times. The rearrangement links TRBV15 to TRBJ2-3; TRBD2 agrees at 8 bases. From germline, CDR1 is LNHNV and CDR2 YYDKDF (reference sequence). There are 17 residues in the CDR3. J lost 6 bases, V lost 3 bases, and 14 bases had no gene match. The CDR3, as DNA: TGTGCCACCAGCAGTTTTCTGGGACGGGGGGGCTCGGATACGCAGTATTTT. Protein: CATSSFLGRGGSDTQYF.

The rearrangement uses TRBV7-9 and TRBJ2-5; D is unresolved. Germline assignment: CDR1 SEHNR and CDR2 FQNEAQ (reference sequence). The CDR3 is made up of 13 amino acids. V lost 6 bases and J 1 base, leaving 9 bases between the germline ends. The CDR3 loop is CASRSDGQETQYF. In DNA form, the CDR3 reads TGTGCCAGCAGATCGGACGGCCAAGAGACCCAGTACTTC. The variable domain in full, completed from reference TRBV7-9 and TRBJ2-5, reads DTGVSQNPRHKITKRGQNVTFRCDPISEHNRLYWYRQTLGQGPEFLTYFQNEAQLEKSRLLSDRFSAERPKGSFSTLEIQRTEQGDSAMYLCASRSDGQETQYFGPGTRLLVL.

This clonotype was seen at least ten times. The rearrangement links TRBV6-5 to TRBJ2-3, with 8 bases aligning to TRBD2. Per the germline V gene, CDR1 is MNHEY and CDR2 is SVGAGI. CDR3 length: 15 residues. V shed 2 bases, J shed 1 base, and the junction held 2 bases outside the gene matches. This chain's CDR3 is CASSYGSGGTDTQYF. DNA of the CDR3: TGTGCCAGCAGTTACGGTAGCGGGGGCACAGATACGCAGTATTTT.

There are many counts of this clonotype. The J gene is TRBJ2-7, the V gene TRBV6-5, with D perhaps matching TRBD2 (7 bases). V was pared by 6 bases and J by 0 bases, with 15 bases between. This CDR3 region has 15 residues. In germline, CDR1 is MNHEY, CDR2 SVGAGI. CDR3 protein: CASRAGGGGSYEQYF. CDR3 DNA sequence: TGTGCCAGCAGGGCCGGGGGAGGGGGCTCCTACGAGCAGTACTTC.

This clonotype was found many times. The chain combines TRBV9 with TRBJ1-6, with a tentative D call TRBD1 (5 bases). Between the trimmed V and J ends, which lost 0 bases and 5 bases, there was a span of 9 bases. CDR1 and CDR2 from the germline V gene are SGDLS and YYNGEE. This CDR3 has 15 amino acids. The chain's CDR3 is CASSVEGADNSPLHF. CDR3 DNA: TGTGCCAGCAGCGTAGAAGGGGCGGATAATTCACCCCTCCACTTT.

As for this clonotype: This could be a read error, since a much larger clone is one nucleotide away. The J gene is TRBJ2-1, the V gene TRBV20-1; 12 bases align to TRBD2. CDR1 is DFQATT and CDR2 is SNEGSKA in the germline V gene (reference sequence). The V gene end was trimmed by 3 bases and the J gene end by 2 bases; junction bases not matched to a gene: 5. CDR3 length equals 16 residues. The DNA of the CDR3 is TGCAGTGCTAGCACTCTAGCGGGGGGGACCTACAATGAGCAGTTCTTC. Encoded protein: CSASTLAGGTYNEQFF.

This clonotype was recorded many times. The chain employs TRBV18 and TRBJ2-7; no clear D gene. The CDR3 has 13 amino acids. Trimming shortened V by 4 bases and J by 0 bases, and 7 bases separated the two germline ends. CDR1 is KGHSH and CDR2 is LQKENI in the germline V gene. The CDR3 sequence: CASSHSISYEQYF. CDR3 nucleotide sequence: TGTGCCAGCTCACATAGCATCTCCTACGAGCAGTACTTC.

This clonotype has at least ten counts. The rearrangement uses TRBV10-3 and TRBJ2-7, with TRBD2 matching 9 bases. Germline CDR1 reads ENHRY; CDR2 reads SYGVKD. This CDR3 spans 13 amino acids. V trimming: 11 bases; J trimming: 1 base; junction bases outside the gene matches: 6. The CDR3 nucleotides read TGTGCCGGACAGGCGGGGGGGTCCTACGAGCAGTACTTC. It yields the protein CAGQAGGSYEQYF.

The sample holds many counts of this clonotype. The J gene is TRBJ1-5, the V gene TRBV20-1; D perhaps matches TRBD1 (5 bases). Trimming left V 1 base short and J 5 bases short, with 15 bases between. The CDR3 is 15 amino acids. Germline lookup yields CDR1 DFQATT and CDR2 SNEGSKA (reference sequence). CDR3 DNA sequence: TGCAGTGCTAGAGGAAGAGGCAGGGTCTATCAGCCCCAGCATTTT. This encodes CSARGRGRVYQPQHF.

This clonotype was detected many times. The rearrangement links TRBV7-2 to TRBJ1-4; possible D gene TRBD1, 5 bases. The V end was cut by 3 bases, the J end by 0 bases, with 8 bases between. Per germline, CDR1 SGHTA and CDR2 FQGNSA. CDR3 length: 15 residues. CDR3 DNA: TGTGCCAGCAGCTTTACAGGATCAACTAATGAAAAACTGTTTTTT. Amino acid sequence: CASSFTGSTNEKLFF. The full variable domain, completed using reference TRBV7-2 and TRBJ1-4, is GAGVSQSPSNKVTEKGKDVELRCDPISGHTALYWYRQSLGQGLEFLIYFQGNSAPDKSGLPSDRFSAERTGGSVSTLTIQRTQQEDSAVYLCASSFTGSTNEKLFFGSGTQLSVL.

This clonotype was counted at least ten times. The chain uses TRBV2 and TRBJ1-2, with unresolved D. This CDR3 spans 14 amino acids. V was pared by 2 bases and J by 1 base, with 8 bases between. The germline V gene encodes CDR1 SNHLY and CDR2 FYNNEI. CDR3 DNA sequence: TGTGCCAGCAGTGAACAGGAGCTTAACTATGGCTACACCTTC. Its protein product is CASSEQELNYGYTF.

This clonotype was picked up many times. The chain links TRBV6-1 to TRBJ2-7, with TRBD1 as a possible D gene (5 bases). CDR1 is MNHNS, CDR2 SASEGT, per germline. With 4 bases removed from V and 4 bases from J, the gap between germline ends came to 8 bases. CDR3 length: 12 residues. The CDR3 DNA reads TGTGCCAGCAGTGTCGACAGATACGAGCAGTACTTC. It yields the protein CASSVDRYEQYF.

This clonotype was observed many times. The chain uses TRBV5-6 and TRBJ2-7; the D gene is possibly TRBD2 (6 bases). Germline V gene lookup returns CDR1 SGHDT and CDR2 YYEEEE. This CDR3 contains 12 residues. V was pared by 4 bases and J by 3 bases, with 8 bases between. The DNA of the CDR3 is TGTGCCAGCAGCCAGGACTACTACGAGCAGTACTTC. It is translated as CASSQDYYEQYF. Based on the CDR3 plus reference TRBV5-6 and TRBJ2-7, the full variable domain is DAGVTQSPTHLIKTRGQQVTLRCSPKSGHDTVSWYQQALGQGPQFIFQYYEEEERQRGNFPDRFSGHQFPNYSSELNVNALLLGDSALYLCASSQDYYEQYFGPGTRLTVT.